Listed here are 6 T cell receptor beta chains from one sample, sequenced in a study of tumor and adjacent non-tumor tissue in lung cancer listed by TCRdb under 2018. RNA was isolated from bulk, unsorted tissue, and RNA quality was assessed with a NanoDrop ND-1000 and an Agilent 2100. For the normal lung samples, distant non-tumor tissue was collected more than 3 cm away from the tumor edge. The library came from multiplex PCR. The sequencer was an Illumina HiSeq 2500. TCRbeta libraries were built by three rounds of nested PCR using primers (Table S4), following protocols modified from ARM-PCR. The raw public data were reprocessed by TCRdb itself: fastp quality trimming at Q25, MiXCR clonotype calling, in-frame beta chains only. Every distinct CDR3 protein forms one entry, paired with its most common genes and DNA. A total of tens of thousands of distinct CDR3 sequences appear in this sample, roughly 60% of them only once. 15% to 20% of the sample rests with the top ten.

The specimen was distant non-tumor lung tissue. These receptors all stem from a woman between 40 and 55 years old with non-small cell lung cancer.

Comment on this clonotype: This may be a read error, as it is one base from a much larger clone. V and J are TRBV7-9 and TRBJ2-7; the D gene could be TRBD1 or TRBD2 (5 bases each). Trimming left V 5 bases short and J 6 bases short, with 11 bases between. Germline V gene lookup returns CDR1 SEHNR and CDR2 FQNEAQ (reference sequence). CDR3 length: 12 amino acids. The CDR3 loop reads CASSPRGTEQYF. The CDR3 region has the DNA TGTGCCAGCAGCCCCAGAGGGACCGAGCAGTACTTC.

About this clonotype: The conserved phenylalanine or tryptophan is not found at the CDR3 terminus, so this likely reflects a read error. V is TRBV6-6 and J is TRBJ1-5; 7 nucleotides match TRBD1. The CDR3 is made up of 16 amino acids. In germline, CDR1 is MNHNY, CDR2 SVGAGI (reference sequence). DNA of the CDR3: TGTGCCAGCAAGAGACTACAGGGGAGTAGCAATCAGCTCCAGCATTAT. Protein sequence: CASKRLQGSSNQLQHY.

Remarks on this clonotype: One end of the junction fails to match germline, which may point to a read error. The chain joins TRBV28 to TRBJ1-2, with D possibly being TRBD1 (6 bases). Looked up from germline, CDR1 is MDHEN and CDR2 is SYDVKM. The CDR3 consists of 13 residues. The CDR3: CASHPQGNYGYTF. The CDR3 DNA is TGTGCCAGCCATCCCCAGGGGAACTATGGCTACACCTTT.

CDR3 sequence reads: CASSLAGRTTDTQYF. The CDR3 DNA follows: TGCGCCAGCAGCTTGGCGGGCAGGACCACAGATACGCAGTATTTT. The chain has TRBV5-1 and TRBJ2-3; D gene ambiguous. The CDR3 loop spans 15 amino acids. V was trimmed by 0 bases and J by 2 bases, leaving 10 bases between them. CDR1 is SGHRS and CDR2 is YFSETQ in the germline V gene.

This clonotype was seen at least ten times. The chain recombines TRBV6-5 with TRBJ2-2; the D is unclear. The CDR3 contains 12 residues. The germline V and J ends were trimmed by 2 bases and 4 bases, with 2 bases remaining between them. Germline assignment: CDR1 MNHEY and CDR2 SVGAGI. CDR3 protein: CASSYPTGELFF. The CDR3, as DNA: TGTGCCAGCAGTTACCCCACCGGGGAGCTGTTTTTT.

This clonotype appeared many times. DNA of the CDR3: TGTGCCAGCAGTTATGGGGGGGGGGTGATGAACACTGAAGCTTTCTTT. This sequence encodes CASSYGGGVMNTEAFF. The V and J genes are TRBV6-5 and TRBJ1-1, with D possibly matching TRBD1 (5 bases). Germline values: CDR1 MNHEY, CDR2 SVGAGI. Between the trimmed V and J ends, which lost 3 bases and 0 bases, there was a span of 14 bases. The CDR3 has 16 residues.